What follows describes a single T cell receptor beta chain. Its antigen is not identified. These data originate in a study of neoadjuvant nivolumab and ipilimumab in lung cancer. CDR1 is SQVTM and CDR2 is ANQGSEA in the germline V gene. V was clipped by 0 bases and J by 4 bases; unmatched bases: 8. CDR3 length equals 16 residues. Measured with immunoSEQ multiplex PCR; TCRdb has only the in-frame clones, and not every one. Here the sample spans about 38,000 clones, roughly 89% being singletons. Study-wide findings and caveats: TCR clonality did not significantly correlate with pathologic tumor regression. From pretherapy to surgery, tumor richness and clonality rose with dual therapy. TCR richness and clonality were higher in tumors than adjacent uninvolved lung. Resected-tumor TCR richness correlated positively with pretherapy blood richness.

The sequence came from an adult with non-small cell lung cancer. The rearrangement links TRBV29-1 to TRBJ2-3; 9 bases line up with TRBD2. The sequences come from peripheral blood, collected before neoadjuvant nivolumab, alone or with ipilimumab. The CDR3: CSVEEYSSGNADTQYF. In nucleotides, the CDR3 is TGCAGCGTTGAAGAATACTCTAGCGGGAACGCAGATACGCAGTATTTT.